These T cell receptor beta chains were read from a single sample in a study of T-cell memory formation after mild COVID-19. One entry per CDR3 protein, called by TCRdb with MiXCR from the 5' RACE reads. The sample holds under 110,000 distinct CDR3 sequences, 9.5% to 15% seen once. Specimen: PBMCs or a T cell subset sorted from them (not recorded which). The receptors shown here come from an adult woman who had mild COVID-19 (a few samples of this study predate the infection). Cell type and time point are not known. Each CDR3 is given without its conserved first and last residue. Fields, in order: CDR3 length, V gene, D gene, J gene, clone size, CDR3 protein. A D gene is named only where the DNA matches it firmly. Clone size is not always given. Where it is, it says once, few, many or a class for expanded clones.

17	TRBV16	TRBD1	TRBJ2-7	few	ASSLSPGQGAGISYEQY
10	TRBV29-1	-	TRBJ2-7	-	SVHNSLYEQY
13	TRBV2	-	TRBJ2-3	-	ASSVADSRTDTQY
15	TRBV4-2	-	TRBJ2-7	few	ASSQDLSTGTYYEQY
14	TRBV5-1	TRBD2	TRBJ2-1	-	ASSLGTSGGNNEQF
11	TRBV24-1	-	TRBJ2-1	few	ATSDLGWDEQF
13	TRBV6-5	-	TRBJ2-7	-	ASSYFRGSSYEQY
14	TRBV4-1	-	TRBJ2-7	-	ASSPSLVAGMDEQY
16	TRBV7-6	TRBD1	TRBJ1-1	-	ASSLVPNPQGVNTEAF
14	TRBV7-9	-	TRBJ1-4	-	ASSPTVSGPSEKLF
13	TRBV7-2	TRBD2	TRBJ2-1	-	ASRPPGLAYNEQF
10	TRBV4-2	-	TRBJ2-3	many	ASSPGPDTQY
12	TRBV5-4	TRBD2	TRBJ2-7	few	ASRVGGYSYEQY
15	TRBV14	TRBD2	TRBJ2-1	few	ASSQSTGQRGHNEQF
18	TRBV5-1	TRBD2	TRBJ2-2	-	ASSSRLAGGPDLVTGELF
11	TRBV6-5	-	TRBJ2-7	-	ASRLQRSYEQY
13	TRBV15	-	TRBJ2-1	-	ATSRDVGPGNEQF
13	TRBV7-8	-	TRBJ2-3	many	ASNSGPGVTDTQY
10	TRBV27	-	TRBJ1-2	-	ASSSPGVGYT
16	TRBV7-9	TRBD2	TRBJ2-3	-	ASSRRLQAGGLTDTQY
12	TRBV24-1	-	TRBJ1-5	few	ATSPPNSNQPQH
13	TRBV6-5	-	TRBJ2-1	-	ASSYSPGRGNEQF
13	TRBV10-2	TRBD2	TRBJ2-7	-	ASSESTSARYEQY
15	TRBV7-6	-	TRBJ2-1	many	ASSSYRAGTDTNEQF
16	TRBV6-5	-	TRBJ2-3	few	ASSNRRGAQYSTDTQY
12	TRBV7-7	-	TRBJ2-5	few	ASSLAPGLETQY
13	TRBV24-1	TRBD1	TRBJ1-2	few	ATSDDRGLDYGYT
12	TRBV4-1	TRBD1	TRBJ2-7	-	ASSQDVTGGEQY
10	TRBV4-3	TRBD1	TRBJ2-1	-	ASSPTGGRTS
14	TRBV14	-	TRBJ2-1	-	ASSPVDGQNYNEQF
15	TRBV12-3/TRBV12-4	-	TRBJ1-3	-	ASSSVDPSVSGNTIY
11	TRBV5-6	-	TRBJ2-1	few	ASSLARPQEQF
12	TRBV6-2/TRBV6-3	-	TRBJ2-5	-	ASSYSVREETQY
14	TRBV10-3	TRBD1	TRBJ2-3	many	AIGFGGTGRTDTQY
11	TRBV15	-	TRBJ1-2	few	ATSGQPARGYT
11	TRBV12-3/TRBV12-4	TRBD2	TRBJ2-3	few	ASMREQEDTQY
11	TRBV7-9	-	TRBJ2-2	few	ASSLYATGELF
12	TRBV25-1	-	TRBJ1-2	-	ASSEGGLYYGYT
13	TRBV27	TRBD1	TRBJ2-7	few	ASSLLQGTPYEQY
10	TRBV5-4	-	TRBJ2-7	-	ASGGGGYEQY
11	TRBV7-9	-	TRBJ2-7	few	ASSLAWEYEQY
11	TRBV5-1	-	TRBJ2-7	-	ASSFEGLHEQY
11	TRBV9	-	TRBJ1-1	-	ASSGDPNTEAF
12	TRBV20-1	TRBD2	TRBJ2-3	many	SATAGGTSDTQY
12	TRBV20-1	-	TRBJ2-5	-	SARDREGQETQY
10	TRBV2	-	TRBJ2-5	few	ASSGQAETQY
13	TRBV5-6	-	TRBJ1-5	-	ASSLTPGYNQPQH
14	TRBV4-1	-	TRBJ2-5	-	ASSQLSGLDKETQY
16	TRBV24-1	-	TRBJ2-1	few	ATSESTSGPNTYNEQF
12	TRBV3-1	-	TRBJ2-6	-	ASSPTRGANVLT
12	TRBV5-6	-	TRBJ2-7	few	ASSFNTFSYEQY
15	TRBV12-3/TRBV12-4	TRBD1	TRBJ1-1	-	ASSFWAGGIEDTEAF
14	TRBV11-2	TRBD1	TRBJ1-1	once	ASSFPGTGSGTEAF
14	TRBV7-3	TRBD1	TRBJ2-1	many	ASSPRTGEAYNEQF
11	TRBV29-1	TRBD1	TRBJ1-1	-	SVSGTVGTEAF